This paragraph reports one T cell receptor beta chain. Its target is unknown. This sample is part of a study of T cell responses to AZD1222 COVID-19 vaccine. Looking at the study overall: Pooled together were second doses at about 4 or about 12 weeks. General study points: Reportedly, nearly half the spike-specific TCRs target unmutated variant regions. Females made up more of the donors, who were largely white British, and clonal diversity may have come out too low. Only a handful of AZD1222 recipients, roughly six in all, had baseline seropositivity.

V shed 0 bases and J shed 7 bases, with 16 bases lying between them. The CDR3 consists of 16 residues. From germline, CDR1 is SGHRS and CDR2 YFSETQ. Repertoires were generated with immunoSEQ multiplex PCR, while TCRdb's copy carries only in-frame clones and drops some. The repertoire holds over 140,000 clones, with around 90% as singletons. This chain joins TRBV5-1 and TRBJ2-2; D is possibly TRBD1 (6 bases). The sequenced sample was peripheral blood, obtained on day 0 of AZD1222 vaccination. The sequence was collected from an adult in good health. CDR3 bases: TGCGCCAGCAGCTTGGAAGTTGGGCAGGGGAACGGGGAGCTGTTTTTT. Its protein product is CASSLEVGQGNGELFF. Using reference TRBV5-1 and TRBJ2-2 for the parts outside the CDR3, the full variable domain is KAGVTQTPRYLIKTRGQQVTLSCSPISGHRSVSWYQQTPGQGLQFLFEYFSETQRNKGNFPGRFSGRQFSNSRSEMNVSTLELGDSALYLCASSLEVGQGNGELFFGEGSRLTVL.